One TCR beta chain is described in this entry. Its antigen is unknown. Libraries were prepared by immunoSEQ multiplex PCR; TCRdb keeps only in-frame clonotypes and omits some of them. The sample lists 300,000 to 350,000 clones, roughly 91% occurring once. This sample's treatment: some 19 received Ad26.COV2.S at low or high dose, single or two shots; about 5 received placebo; per-sample allocation not given. Sampling took place 63 days after the first vaccine or placebo injection. Ad26.COV2.S expressed prefusion-stabilized spike from the original Wuhan strain. The data were taken from a study of Ad26.COV2.S vaccination and SARS-CoV-2 variants. The CDR3 is made up of 17 amino acids. Per germline, CDR1 SGHKS and CDR2 YYEKEE (reference sequence). V was clipped by 4 bases and J by 4 bases, with 21 bases between them. Study outcomes and limitations: Vaccine and placebo recipients had comparable breadth of non-spike TCRs. After vaccination, substantial breadth of spike-specific CD8+ and CD4+ responses was reported.

This TCR came from a person between 18 and 65 years old who received the Ad26.COV2.S COVID-19 vaccine or a placebo. Sequencing was performed on peripheral blood, taken in a trial of Ad26.COV2.S vaccine versus placebo. The genes are TRBV5-5 and TRBJ2-4; possible D gene TRBD2, 7 bases. The DNA of the CDR3 is TGTGCCAGCAGCGGGGCGGGGGCTGTGCTTTCAAAAAACATTCAGTACTTC. It is translated as CASSGAGAVLSKNIQYF.